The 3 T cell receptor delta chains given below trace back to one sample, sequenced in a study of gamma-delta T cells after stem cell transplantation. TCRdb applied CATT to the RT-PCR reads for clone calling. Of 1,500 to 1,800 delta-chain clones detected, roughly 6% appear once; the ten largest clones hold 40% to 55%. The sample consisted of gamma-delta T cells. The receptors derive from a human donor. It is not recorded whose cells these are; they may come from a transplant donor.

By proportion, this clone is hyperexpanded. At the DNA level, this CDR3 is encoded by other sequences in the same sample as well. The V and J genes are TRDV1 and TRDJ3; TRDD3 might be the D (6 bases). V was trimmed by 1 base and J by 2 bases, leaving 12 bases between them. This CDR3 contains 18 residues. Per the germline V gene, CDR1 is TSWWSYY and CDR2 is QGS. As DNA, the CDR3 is TGTGCTCTTGGGGAACCGAGTGGGGGGACCTGGGACACCCGACAGATGTTTTTC. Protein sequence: CALGEPSGGTWDTRQMFF.

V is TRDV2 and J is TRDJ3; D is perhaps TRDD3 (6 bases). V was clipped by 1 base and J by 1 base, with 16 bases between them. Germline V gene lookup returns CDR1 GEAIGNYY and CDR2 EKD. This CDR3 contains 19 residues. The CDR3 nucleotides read TGTGCCTGTGACACAGCTGGGGCCCCCCAATCCTGGGACACCCGACAGATGTTTTTC. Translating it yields CACDTAGAPQSWDTRQMFF.

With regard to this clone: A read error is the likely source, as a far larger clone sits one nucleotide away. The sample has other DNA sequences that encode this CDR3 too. CDR3 nucleotides: TGTGCCTGCGACCCCTTGGTACTGGGGGATACGCTCGAAGGGACCGATAAACTCATCTTT. Translating it yields CACDPLVLGDTLEGTDKLIF. The chain combines TRDV2 with TRDJ1; 13 bases fit TRDD3. With 7 bases clipped from V and 2 bases from J, the junction kept 21 bases outside the gene matches. There are 20 residues in the CDR3. Germline V gene lookup returns CDR1 GEAIGNYY and CDR2 EKD.